This TCR beta chain was identified in a study of OX40 agonist ivuxolimab in advanced cancers. Assay used: immunoSEQ multiplex PCR; TCRdb lists only in-frame clones, some missing. Of around 60,000 clones detected, roughly 85% appear once; the ten largest clones hold less than 0.8%. The source of this sequence is an adult with an advanced solid tumor such as melanoma, head and neck, liver or kidney cancer. Source: CD4+ or CD8+ T cells sorted from blood, taken in a trial of the OX40 agonist ivuxolimab.

CDR3 DNA sequence: TGTGCCAGCAGTCCCGACAGGGGCGGACAGCCCCAGCATTTT. Protein sequence: CASSPDRGGQPQHF. The rearrangement joins TRBV5-6 to TRBJ1-5; 8 bases fit TRBD1. CDR1 is SGHDT and CDR2 is YYEEEE in the germline V gene. This CDR3 is 14 amino acids long. J gave up 7 bases and V 5 bases, and 8 bases lay outside the gene matches.